The 8 T cell receptor beta chains below come from one sample, sequenced in a study of blood T cell repertoires in COVID-19. Here immunoSEQ multiplex PCR was the method, and the copy in TCRdb shows in-frame clones only, minus some. Of roughly 77,000 clones in the sample, approximately 85% were seen once. What was sequenced was peripheral blood. The receptors were sampled from a human donor in a cohort sampled during active COVID-19.

In its sample, this clone was seen a few times. The chain carries TRBV2 and TRBJ2-2, with a weak D call TRBD2 (7 bases). This CDR3 spans 16 amino acids. Trimming removed 1 base at V and 4 bases at J, with 13 bases between. Germline V lookup: CDR1 SNHLY, CDR2 FYNNEI. CDR3: CASSEVAGAATGELFF. The DNA of the CDR3 is TGTGCCAGCAGTGAAGTGGCGGGGGCCGCCACCGGGGAGCTGTTTTTT.

The genes are TRBV7-2 and TRBJ2-5; 12 nucleotides agree with TRBD2. The CDR3 length is 16 residues. V was clipped by 5 bases and J by 5 bases; unmatched bases: 9. Germline V gene sequence: CDR1 SGHTA, CDR2 FQGNSA. The CDR3 here is CASSPSTSGGGETQYF. The CDR3 coding sequence is TGTGCCAGCAGCCCGTCGACTAGCGGGGGAGGGGAGACCCAGTACTTC.

This clone has only a few counts. DNA for the CDR3: TGCACCAGCAGCCATCTAAGCAATCAGCCCCAGCATTTT. Amino acids: CTSSHLSNQPQHF. The chain has TRBV1 and TRBJ1-5. TRBV1 is an annotated pseudogene. This CDR3 is 13 amino acids long.

The chain links TRBV5-4 to TRBJ2-3, with 9 bases matching TRBD2. The CDR3 has 16 amino acids. V shed 7 bases and J 2 bases; nucleotides not matched to a gene: 11. Germline CDR1 SGHNT, CDR2 YYREEE (reference sequence). CDR3 bases: TGTGCCAGCGGGAAACCGACTAGCGGAATCACAGATACGCAGTATTTT. Translating gives CASGKPTSGITDTQYF.

The J gene is TRBJ1-1, the V gene TRBV19, with 8 bases aligning to TRBD1. Per the germline V gene, CDR1 is LNHDA and CDR2 is SQIVND (reference sequence). CDR3 length: 13 residues. The V segment lost 7 bases and the J segment 7 bases; nucleotides outside the gene matches: 8. CDR3 sequence: CASKDREVIEAFF. CDR3 DNA: TGTGCCAGTAAGGACAGGGAAGTCATTGAAGCTTTCTTT.

V gene TRBV12-3 or TRBV12-4 combines with J gene TRBJ2-5; D unresolved. The CDR3 sequence is 13 residues long. V was pared by 2 bases and J by 4 bases, with 8 bases between. The CDR3 is CASSLTVRETQYF. The CDR3 nucleotides are TGTGCCAGCAGTTTAACGGTCCGAGAGACCCAGTACTTC.

The chain carries TRBV19 and TRBJ2-3; TRBD2 might be the D (7 bases). Looked up from germline, CDR1 is LNHDA and CDR2 is SQIVND (reference sequence). Trimming took off 3 bases at V and 0 bases at J, with 13 bases between the two ends. There are 16 residues in the CDR3. The CDR3 is CASSIGGRASTDTQYF. In DNA, the CDR3 is TGTGCCAGTAGTATCGGGGGGCGGGCTAGCACAGATACGCAGTATTTT.

This chain connects TRBV6-5 to TRBJ1-3; weak D call: TRBD1 (5 bases). The V gene's germline CDR1 is MNHEY and CDR2 SVGAGI. The germline V and J ends were trimmed by 10 bases and 3 bases, with 10 bases remaining between them. The CDR3 loop spans 12 amino acids. Here the CDR3 DNA reads TGTGCCATCAGGGCAAGTGGAAACACCATATATTTT. This gives the protein CAIRASGNTIYF.